A selection of T cell receptor beta chains follows, all from one sample in a study of cytotoxic CD8 clonotypes in ibrutinib-treated CLL. Clones were sequenced by immunoSEQ multiplex PCR, and TCRdb holds only the in-frame ones, with some missing. The table has 160,000 or so clones, roughly four fifths seen once. The starting material was PBMCs, obtained after 12 months of ibrutinib treatment. The source is a human donor with chronic lymphocytic leukemia. Both conserved end residues are part of each CDR3. Fields, in order: V gene, J gene, D gene, CDR3 protein, CDR3 DNA. D genes are given only for firm matches.

>TRBV4-2|TRBJ1-4|.
CASWTGTGDEKLFF
TGTGCCAGCTGGACCGGGACGGGGGATGAAAAACTGTTTTTT
>TRBV5-1|TRBJ2-3|TRBD2
CASSGTSQTDTQYF
TGCGCCAGCAGCGGGACTAGTCAGACAGATACGCAGTATTTT
>TRBV5-1|TRBJ2-2|.
CASSLEGRSTGELFF
TGCGCCAGCAGCTTGGAGGGGAGGTCCACCGGGGAGCTGTTTTTT
>TRBV9|TRBJ1-3|.
CASSPRQYSGNTIYF
TGTGCCAGCAGCCCCCGACAGTACTCTGGAAACACCATATATTTT
>TRBV19|TRBJ1-2|.
CASSMGSGNGYTF
TGTGCCAGTAGTATGGGCTCAGGGAATGGCTACACCTTC
>TRBV7-2|TRBJ2-5|.
CASSLMGRQETQYF
TGTGCCAGCAGCTTAATGGGGAGGCAAGAGACCCAGTACTTC
>TRBV7-9|TRBJ1-2|.
CASSWGTSSPYGYTF
TGTGCCAGCAGCTGGGGGACTTCGAGTCCATATGGCTACACCTTC
>TRBV7-2|TRBJ2-1|.
CASSRGPDYNEQFF
TGTGCCAGCAGCAGAGGGCCGGACTACAATGAGCAGTTCTTC
>TRBV6-5|TRBJ2-2|.
CASTNREGTGELFF
TGTGCCAGCACTAACAGGGAGGGCACCGGGGAGCTGTTTTTT
>TRBV5-1|TRBJ2-2|TRBD1
CASSLAGGTGTLNTGELFF
TGCGCCAGCAGCCTGGCCGGCGGGACAGGGACCTTGAACACCGGGGAGCTGTTTTTT
>TRBV5-1|TRBJ2-3|.
CASSYRGDTQYF
TGCGCCAGCTCCTATCGGGGAGATACGCAGTATTTT
>TRBV6-5|TRBJ2-1|.
CASSYLSRRNEQFF
TGTGCCAGCAGTTACTTAAGCCGACGCAATGAGCAGTTCTTC